The clone carrying this T cell receptor beta chain occurred once. Its antigen is as yet unknown. The CDR3 runs 15 residues. The germline CDR1 and CDR2 sequences are SEHNR and FQNEAQ (reference sequence). Trimming took 6 bases from V and 9 from J; bases not matched to a gene: 6. The data are from a study of T cell responses to AZD1222 COVID-19 vaccine. Here immunoSEQ multiplex PCR was the method, and the copy in TCRdb shows in-frame clones only, minus some. The data contain about 130,000 clones, approximately 88% of them singletons. Study-level findings and limits: Spike-wide vaccine-associated CD4 TCRs dominated at 160-218 and 743-854. Increases in Spike-specific TCR breadth and depth were seen after two AZD1222 doses. All repertoire sampling was performed exclusively after the peak T cell response. Females outnumbered males among donors, who were mostly white British; clonal diversity was possibly underestimated.

The V call is TRBV7-9, the J call TRBJ2-1; 15 bases are shared with TRBD2. Source: peripheral blood, taken 28 days after the second AZD1222 dose. The receptor was isolated from an adult who received the AZD1222 COVID-19 vaccine. The CDR3 DNA reads TGTGCCAGCAGTCCCCGGACTAGCGGGAGGGGTGAGCAGTTCTTC. Its translation is CASSPRTSGRGEQFF.